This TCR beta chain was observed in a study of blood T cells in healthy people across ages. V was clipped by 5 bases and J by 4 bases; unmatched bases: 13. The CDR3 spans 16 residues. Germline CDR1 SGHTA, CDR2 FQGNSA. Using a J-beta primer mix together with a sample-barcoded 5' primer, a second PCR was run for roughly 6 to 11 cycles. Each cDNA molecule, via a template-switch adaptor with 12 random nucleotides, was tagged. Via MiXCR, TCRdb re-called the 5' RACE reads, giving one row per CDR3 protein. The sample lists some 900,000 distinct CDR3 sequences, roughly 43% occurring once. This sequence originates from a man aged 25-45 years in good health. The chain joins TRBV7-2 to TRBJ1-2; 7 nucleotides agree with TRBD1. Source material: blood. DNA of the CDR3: TGTGCCAGCAGCCTACGGGGGCGGGACAGAATCTATGGCTACACCTTC. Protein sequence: CASSLRGRDRIYGYTF.